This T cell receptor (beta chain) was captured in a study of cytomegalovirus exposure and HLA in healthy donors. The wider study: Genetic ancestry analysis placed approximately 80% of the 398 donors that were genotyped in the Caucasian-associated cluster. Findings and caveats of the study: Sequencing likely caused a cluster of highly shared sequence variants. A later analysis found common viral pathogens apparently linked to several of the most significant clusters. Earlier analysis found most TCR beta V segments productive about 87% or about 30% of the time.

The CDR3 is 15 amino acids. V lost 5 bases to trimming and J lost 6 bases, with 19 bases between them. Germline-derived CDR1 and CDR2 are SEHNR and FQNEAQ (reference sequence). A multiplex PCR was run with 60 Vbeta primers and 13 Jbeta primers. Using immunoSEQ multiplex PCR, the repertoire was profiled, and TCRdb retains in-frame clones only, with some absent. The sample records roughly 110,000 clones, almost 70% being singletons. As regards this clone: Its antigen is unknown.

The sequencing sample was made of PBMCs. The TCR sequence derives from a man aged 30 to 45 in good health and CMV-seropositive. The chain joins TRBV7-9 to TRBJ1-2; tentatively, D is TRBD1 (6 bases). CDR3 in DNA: TGTGCCAGCAGCGCCTTCGGCAGGGGAGTAGATGGCTACACCTTC. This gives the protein CASSAFGRGVDGYTF.